The text below deals with one T cell receptor (beta chain). Antigen unknown. The sample is drawn from a study of T cell responses to AZD1222 COVID-19 vaccine. Clones were read by immunoSEQ multiplex PCR, and TCRdb kept only the in-frame ones, dropping some. The sample lists roughly 120,000 clones, about 94% occurring once. Findings and limits, study-wide: With dominance at 160-218 and 743-854, vaccine-associated CD4 TCRs spanned spike. Spike-specific TCR breadth and depth both grew after two AZD1222 doses.

The specimen comprised peripheral blood, sampled on day 0 of AZD1222 vaccination. The sequence derives from an adult in good health.

The CDR3 DNA follows: TGCAGTGCTAGATCCTACTACGAGCAGTACTTC. This sequence encodes CSARSYYEQYF. The chain links TRBV20-1 to TRBJ2-7, with D uncertain. V was pared by 2 bases and J by 3 bases, with 5 bases between. CDR1 is DFQATT and CDR2 is SNEGSKA in the germline V gene (reference sequence). CDR3 length: 11 residues.